The present entry profiles one T cell receptor (beta chain) with its context. The sample belongs to a study of T cell changes during pregnancy in multiple sclerosis. Libraries were prepared by immunoSEQ multiplex PCR; TCRdb keeps only in-frame clonotypes and omits some of them. The data contain tens of thousands of clones, 90% to 95% of them singletons. This CDR3 spans 16 amino acids. Germline CDR1 and CDR2: SGHDT and YYEEEE. V trimming: 4 bases; J trimming: 0 bases; junction bases outside the gene matches: 10. The rearrangement links TRBV5-6 to TRBJ2-7; 7 bases align to TRBD2. The sequence was collected from a female donor in good health, enrolled as a control in a pregnancy study. The sequences come from peripheral blood, collected in the third trimester of pregnancy. CDR3 DNA sequence: TGTGCCAGCAGCCCCCAGTGGGGGGGAAGCTCCTACGAGCAGTACTTC. As protein: CASSPQWGGSSYEQYF.